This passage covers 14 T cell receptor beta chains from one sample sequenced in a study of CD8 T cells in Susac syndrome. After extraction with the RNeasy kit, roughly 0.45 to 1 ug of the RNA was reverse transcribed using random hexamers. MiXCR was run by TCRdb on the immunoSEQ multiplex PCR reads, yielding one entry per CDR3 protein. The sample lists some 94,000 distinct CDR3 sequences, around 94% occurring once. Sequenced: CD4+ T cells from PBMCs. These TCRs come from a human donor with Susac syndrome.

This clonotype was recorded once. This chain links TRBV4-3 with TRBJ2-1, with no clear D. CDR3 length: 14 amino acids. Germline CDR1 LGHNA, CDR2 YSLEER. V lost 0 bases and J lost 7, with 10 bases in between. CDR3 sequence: CASSQDKWRNEQFF. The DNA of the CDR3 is TGCGCCAGCAGCCAAGATAAGTGGCGGAATGAGCAGTTCTTC.

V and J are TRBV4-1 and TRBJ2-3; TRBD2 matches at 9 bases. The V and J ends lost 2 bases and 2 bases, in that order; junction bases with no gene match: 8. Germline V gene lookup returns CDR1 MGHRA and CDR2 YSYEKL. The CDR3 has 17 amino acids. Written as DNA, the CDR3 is TGCGCCAGCAGCCAAAGGGGGCTAGCGGGGAACACAGATACGCAGTATTTT. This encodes CASSQRGLAGNTDTQYF.

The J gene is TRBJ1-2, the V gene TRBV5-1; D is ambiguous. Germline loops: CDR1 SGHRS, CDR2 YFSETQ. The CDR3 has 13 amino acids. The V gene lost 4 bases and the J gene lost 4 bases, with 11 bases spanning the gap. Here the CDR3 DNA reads TGCGCCAGCAGCGGGTCAGGCATCTATGGCTACACCTTC. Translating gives CASSGSGIYGYTF.

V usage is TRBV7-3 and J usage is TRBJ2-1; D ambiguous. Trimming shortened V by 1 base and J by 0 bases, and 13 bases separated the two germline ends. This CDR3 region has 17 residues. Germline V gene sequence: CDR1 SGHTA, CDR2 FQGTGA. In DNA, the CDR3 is TGTGCCAGCAGCTTAAGTGGGCAGAGGAGCTCCTACAATGAGCAGTTCTTC. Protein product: CASSLSGQRSSYNEQFF.

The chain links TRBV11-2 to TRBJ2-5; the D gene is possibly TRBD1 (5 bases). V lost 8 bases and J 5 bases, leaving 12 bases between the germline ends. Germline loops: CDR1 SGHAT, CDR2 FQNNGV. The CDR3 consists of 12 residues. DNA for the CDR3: TGTGCCAGCTCCTGGGGCGAGGAGACCCAGTACTTC. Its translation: CASSWGEETQYF.

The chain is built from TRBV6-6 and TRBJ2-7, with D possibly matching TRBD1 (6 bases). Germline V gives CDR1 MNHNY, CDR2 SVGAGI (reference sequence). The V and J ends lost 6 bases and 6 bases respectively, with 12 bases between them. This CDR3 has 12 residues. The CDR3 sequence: CASSPTGREQYF. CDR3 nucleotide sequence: TGTGCCAGCAGCCCCACAGGGCGCGAGCAGTACTTC.

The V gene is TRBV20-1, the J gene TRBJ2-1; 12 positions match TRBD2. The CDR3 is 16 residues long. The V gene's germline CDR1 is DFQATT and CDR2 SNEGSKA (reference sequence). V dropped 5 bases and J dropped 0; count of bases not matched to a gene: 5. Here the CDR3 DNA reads TGCAGTGCTCGAAGACTAGCGGGGGCCTCCTACAATGAGCAGTTCTTC. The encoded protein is CSARRLAGASYNEQFF.

In DNA form, the CDR3 reads TGTGCCAGCAGGGCCGGGACAGGGGGCCGCTGGGGCTACACCTTC. Its protein is CASRAGTGGRWGYTF. This sequence joins TRBV2 and TRBJ1-2; 12 positions match TRBD1. Germline lookup yields CDR1 SNHLY and CDR2 FYNNEI. The trim removed 6 bases at V and 8 bases at J, leaving 10 bases unmatched. This CDR3 region has 15 residues.

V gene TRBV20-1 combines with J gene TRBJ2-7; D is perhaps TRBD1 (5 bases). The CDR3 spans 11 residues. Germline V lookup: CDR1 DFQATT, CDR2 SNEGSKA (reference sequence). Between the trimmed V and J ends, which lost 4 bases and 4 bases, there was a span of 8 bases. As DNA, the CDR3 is TGCAGTGCTAAACAGGATTACGAGCAGTACTTC. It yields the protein CSAKQDYEQYF.

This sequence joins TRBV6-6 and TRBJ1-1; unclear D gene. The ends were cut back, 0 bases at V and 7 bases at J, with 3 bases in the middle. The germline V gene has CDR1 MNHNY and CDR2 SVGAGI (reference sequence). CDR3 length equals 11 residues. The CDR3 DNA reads TGTGCCAGCAGTTACTCGGGTGAAGCTTTCTTT. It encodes CASSYSGEAFF.

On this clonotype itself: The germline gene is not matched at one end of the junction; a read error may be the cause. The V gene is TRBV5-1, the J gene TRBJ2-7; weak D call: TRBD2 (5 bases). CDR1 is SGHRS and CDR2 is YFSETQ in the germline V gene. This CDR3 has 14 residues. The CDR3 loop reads CASSLDLQTYEQYF. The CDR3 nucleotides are TGCGCCAGCAGTTTGGACTTGCAGACCTACGAGCAGTACTTC.

CDR3 sequence: CASSRTLEGYTF. The CDR3 DNA reads TGCGCCAGCAGCCGAACATTAGAGGGCTACACCTTC. The chain links TRBV5-1 to TRBJ1-2; D gene uncertain. Germline V CDR1 and CDR2: SGHRS, YFSETQ. CDR3 size: 12 residues. Trimming left V 4 bases short and J 8 bases short, with 12 bases between. Complete variable domain (other parts from reference TRBV5-1 and TRBJ1-2): KAGVTQTPRYLIKTRGQQVTLSCSPISGHRSVSWYQQTPGQGLQFLFEYFSETQRNKGNFPGRFSGRQFSNSRSEMNVSTLELGDSALYLCASSRTLEGYTFGSGTRLTVV.

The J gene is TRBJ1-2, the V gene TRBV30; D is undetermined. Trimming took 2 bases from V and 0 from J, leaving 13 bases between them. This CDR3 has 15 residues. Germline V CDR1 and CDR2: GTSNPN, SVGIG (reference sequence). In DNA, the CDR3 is TGTGCCTGGAGTCTTCGGACGGTAGCTAACTATGGCTACACCTTC. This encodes CAWSLRTVANYGYTF.

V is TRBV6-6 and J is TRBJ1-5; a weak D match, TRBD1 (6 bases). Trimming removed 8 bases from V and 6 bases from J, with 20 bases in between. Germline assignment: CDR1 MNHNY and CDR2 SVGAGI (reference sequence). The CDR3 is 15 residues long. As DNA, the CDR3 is TGTGCCAGCGTACTGGACAGCGATCAAGTTCAGCCCCAGCATTTT. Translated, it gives CASVLDSDQVQPQHF.